This T cell receptor beta chain was sequenced during a study of shared clonotypes between healthy human individuals (TCRdb year 2020). Broadly, across the study: Three men and two women, aged 18 to 49 years, made up the cohort. Per donor, three plates each were used for CD4 naive and CD4 memory, two for CD8 naive, and one for CD8 memory. To estimate repertoire size and how much clonotype sharing occurs between individuals, the study deeply sequenced the blood TCR repertoires of roughly 5 healthy adults. Libraries were prepared and TCR repertoires were sequenced by different laboratories using diverse techniques, in order to increase sequencing depth and limit assay-specific biases. Per donor, leukapheresis produced somewhere between about 0.8 and 9 billion PBMCs. Here is what the overall study found, with its caveats: Across several donors, about 5.2% of naive CD4, roughly 3.5% of naive CD8, approximately 2.5% of memory CD4, and 0.3% to 0.45% of memory CD8 clonotypes were shared. Naive subsets generally had larger estimated clonotype richness than memory subsets. The genetic and exposure-history diversity represented was limited by the small number of donors. Even with the large sequencing depth, rarefaction of the sorted-subset datasets indicated that sequencing was incomplete. Higher generation probabilities were observed for clonotypes shared by all four sorted-subset donors than for non-shared clonotypes. Sampling was restricted to blood, and TCR repertoires in tissue are likely to differ from TCR repertoires in blood. Pairwise subsampling led to the expectation that sequencing depth would affect the degree of clonotype sharing among donors.

In regard to this clone: There is no known antigen for this receptor. Nothing much larger sits one base from this clone, and base qualities are not available.

Using the deep immunoSEQ assay, TCR CDR3 regions were amplified from genomic DNA by multiplex PCR. Genomic DNA extracted from each cell subset was distributed evenly over all wells of several immunoSEQ 96-well plates, and each plate served as one replicate. For sorted subsets, each replicate PCR was loaded with 150 to 250 ng genomic DNA, equivalent to 30,000 or so T cell genomes. The purified libraries were quantified using a Qubit 3.0 fluorometer, sized with a Bioanalyzer 2100, and then quantified again using the KAPA Library Quantification kit. Every immunoSEQ 96-well plate was sequenced on a separate single-read 150-cycle Illumina NextSeq 550 flow cell. On the authors' methods: The immunoSEQ output contained only junctional sequences without quality scores, so filtering could not match that applied to full-length reads. Sequences were annotated with PyIR, a Python wrapper for IgBLAST v1.9, using IMGT germline references to assign V/J genes and CDR3. Reads with weak V/J assignments (E-value above 1e-6), missing CDR3, stop codons, out-of-frame junctions, or ambiguous translated residues were removed. A V3J clonotype was defined by an identical inferred V gene, J gene, and CDR3 amino acid sequence. Percentage overlap between repertoires was calculated by dividing the number of shared unique clonotypes by the size of the smaller repertoire. RTK rarefaction, the Chao1 estimator, and Recon v2.1 estimates of unobserved clonotypes were used to assess repertoire richness. For all TCRbeta clonotypes obtained by the gDNA method from four donors, generation probabilities were computed with OLGA. TCRdb's version of the immuneACCESS table is confined to in-frame rearrangements and falls short of the full clone set. An unresolved V gene accounts for under half of the shortfall where checked; the remainder is of unknown origin. V and J calls and clone size are copied from that table; D and trimming were computed from the DNA. The sample includes more than 2 million clones, with more than 90% observed a single time. The biggest ten clones account for over 0.1% of the sample.

The donors were healthy, HIV-negative adults who had no recently reported acute infections or vaccinations. Every donor was a Caucasian adult residing in Nashville, Tennessee, USA. CD4+ T cells were enriched through magnetic negative selection, after which naive cells were positively selected on CD45RA and the remaining negative fraction served as the memory subset. After blood collection by leukapheresis, PBMCs were isolated using Ficoll-Histopaque density gradient centrifugation and then cryopreserved in the vapor phase of liquid nitrogen. Analytical flow cytometry was used to check the purity and quantity of each magnetically sorted T cell population. From each sorted fraction, genomic DNA was isolated and quantified by UV absorbance on a Nanodrop 2000c. The V end loses 4 bases and the J end loses 5 bases, and a stretch of 20 bases separates them. CDR1 and CDR2, looked up from the germline V gene (reference sequence), are SGHNT and YYREEE. There are 16 amino acids in the CDR3, from cysteine to phenylalanine inclusive. Only the CDR3 part of the read is kept: 48 bases, read in frame from the first base.

The clonotype originates from a young man in good health. The sample consisted of naive CD4+ T cells sorted from blood. Explained via the paper, the cell subset or site label denotes: CD45RA+ positively selected. Recombination linked TRBV5-4 to TRBJ2-3; the D segment is perhaps TRBD1 or TRBD2, each sharing 5 matched bases. The CDR3 loop reads CASSPRDLATIDTQYF. At the DNA level, the sequence is TGTGCCAGCAGCCCCCGGGACCTTGCCACCATAGATACGCAGTATTTT.